Presented here are 26 T cell receptor beta chains from one specimen sequenced in a study of naive and memory T cell subsets. The sample's treatment: skin biopsy from PPD injection site in Mantoux-positive individual. An oligonucleotide containing a UMI was ligated to the 3' end of TCR cDNA. Ligated cDNA underwent four rounds of PCR with nested alpha and beta constant region primers and SP2. Using its own MiXCR run on the UMI-ligation and nested PCR reads, TCRdb lists one record per CDR3 protein. The table shows tens of thousands of distinct CDR3 sequences, with 6% occurring only once. The specimen was skin, collected from a tuberculin skin test site. The receptors shown here come from an adult in good health.

This clonotype was recorded at least ten times. The V gene is TRBV20-1, the J gene TRBJ2-7; D not certain. The germline V and J ends were trimmed by 5 bases and 3 bases, with 11 bases remaining between them. The CDR3 length is 12 residues. Germline CDR1 DFQATT, CDR2 SNEGSKA (reference sequence). In nucleotides, the CDR3 is TGCAGTGCTGGGCAGTTTAGCTACGAGCAGTACTTC. Amino acids: CSAGQFSYEQYF.

This clonotype is termed medium-sized. V usage is TRBV7-8 and J usage is TRBJ2-4, with 10 bases aligning to TRBD2. CDR1 is SGHVS and CDR2 is FQNEAQ in the germline V gene. CDR3 length: 16 amino acids. Losses at the gene ends were 4 bases for V and 0 bases for J; bases not matched to a gene: 3. The CDR3 sequence is CASSSLAGLAKNIQYF. The CDR3 DNA follows: TGTGCCAGCAGCTCACTAGCGGGGCTAGCCAAAAACATTCAGTACTTC.

This clonotype has at least ten counts. In DNA, the CDR3 is TGTGCCAGCAGCGTAGGGCAGGGCTACTACGAGCAGTACTTC. Amino acids: CASSVGQGYYEQYF. The chain couples TRBV9 to TRBJ2-7; the D gene is possibly TRBD1 (5 bases). The CDR3 contains 14 residues. V lost 0 bases and J lost 3, with 10 bases in between. Germline CDR1 and CDR2: SGDLS and YYNGEE.

In its sample, this clonotype was seen many times. The chain's CDR3 is CAWTAGSTDTQYF. DNA for the CDR3: TGTGCCTGGACGGCGGGGAGCACAGATACGCAGTATTTT. The chain has TRBV30 and TRBJ2-3, with TRBD2 as a possible D gene (6 bases). Germline assignment: CDR1 GTSNPN and CDR2 SVGIG (reference sequence). The germline V and J ends were trimmed by 4 bases and 0 bases, with 8 bases remaining between them. The CDR3 spans 13 residues.

The V call is TRBV4-3, the J call TRBJ2-3; D may be TRBD2 (5 bases). The CDR3 covers 14 residues. Trimming cost V 5 bases and J 1 base, with 10 bases left between them. The V gene's germline CDR1 is LGHNA and CDR2 YSLEER. The CDR3 region is CASSVEGGTDTQYF. As DNA, the CDR3 is TGCGCCAGCAGCGTAGAGGGAGGCACAGATACGCAGTATTTT.

The rearrangement links TRBV28 to TRBJ2-1, with D perhaps matching TRBD1 (5 bases). V lost 2 bases to trimming and J lost 7 bases, with 6 bases between them. The CDR3 spans 12 residues. Germline V gene data show CDR1 as MDHEN and CDR2 as SYDVKM. The CDR3 region is CASSLQGNEQFF. The CDR3 region has the DNA TGTGCCAGCAGTTTACAGGGAAATGAGCAGTTCTTC.

V gene TRBV6-2 or TRBV6-3 combines with J gene TRBJ2-1; D is uncertain. The V gene's germline CDR1 is MNHEY and CDR2 SVGEGT. The CDR3 length is 11 residues. V lost 4 bases and J lost 4, with 2 bases in between. The CDR3 is CASSFYNEQFF. The CDR3, as DNA: TGTGCCAGCAGTTTTTACAATGAGCAGTTCTTC.

This clonotype has only a few counts. The chain employs TRBV6-5 and TRBJ2-7; perhaps TRBD2 as D (6 bases). The CDR3 is 15 amino acids. Trimming took 6 bases from V and 1 from J, leaving 16 bases between them. Per the germline V gene, CDR1 is MNHEY and CDR2 is SVGAGI. The CDR3 coding sequence is TGTGCCAGCAGGCCGCCGACTAGTTCGTCCTACGAGCAGTACTTC. It yields the protein CASRPPTSSSYEQYF.

This clonotype was seen many times. The chain carries TRBV6-2 or TRBV6-3 and TRBJ2-1; tentative D call: TRBD1 (6 bases). The germline CDR1 and CDR2 sequences are MNHEY and SVGEGT. The CDR3 is 15 amino acids. V was pared by 6 bases and J by 0 bases, with 12 bases between. CDR3 coding DNA: TGTGCCAGCAGCCTGGACAGCTTCTCCTACAATGAGCAGTTCTTC. The encoded protein is CASSLDSFSYNEQFF.

This clonotype was seen repeatedly, ten times or more. The rearrangement links TRBV28 to TRBJ1-2; no firm D call. Trimming pared 4 bases from V and 3 bases from J, leaving 9 bases between. Germline values: CDR1 MDHEN, CDR2 SYDVKM. The CDR3 contains 13 residues. The CDR3 loop reads CASSYKGYYGYTF. In DNA, the CDR3 is TGTGCCAGCAGTTACAAGGGTTACTATGGCTACACCTTC.

The chain uses TRBV4-3 and TRBJ1-5; no clear D gene. Looked up from germline, CDR1 is LGHNA and CDR2 is YSLEER. The CDR3 is made up of 15 amino acids. Trimming removed 0 bases from V and 2 bases from J, with 8 bases in between. As DNA, the CDR3 is TGCGCCAGCAGCCAAGACATTGGCGGCAATCAGCCCCAGCATTTT. Translation: CASSQDIGGNQPQHF.

A single count supports this clonotype. A much bigger clone sits one base away, suggesting this may be a read error. V is TRBV19 and J is TRBJ2-7; D is unclear. Per germline, CDR1 LNHDA and CDR2 SQIVND (reference sequence). The CDR3 runs 13 residues. This CDR3 is CAGSLALSYEQYF. CDR3 in DNA: TGTGCCGGTAGTTTGGCCCTCTCCTACGAGCAGTACTTC.

There are many counts of this clonotype. The chain links TRBV18 to TRBJ2-2; possibly TRBD1 for D (6 bases). From germline, CDR1 is KGHSH and CDR2 LQKENI. This CDR3 is built from 15 residues. V lost 2 bases to trimming and J lost 1 base, with 8 bases between them. In DNA, the CDR3 is TGTGCCAGCTCACCAAAACAGGGGAACACCGGGGAGCTGTTTTTT. The encoded protein is CASSPKQGNTGELFF.

This clonotype has more than one count but fewer than ten. The chain carries TRBV30 and TRBJ1-1, with TRBD1 as a possible D gene (5 bases). Germline V gene data show CDR1 as GTSNPN and CDR2 as SVGIG (reference sequence). The CDR3 has 13 residues. The ends were cut back, 7 bases at V and 7 bases at J, with 19 bases in the middle. CDR3 DNA sequence: TGTGCCTACCGACAGCCCTACTATTTTGAAGCTTTCTTT. Residues: CAYRQPYYFEAFF.

This clonotype was counted at least ten times. The CDR3 protein is CSAAREGLDTQYF. The DNA for the CDR3 is TGCAGTGCGGCAAGGGAGGGCCTAGATACGCAGTATTTT. The chain has TRBV20-1 and TRBJ2-3; 7 bases line up with TRBD2. CDR1 is DFQATT, CDR2 SNEGSKA, per germline (reference sequence). The ends lost 6 bases at V and 5 bases at J; junction bases unmatched: 8. This CDR3 contains 13 residues.

This clonotype was detected a few times. The chain carries TRBV29-1 and TRBJ2-1; a possible D gene is TRBD2 (7 bases). In germline, CDR1 is SQVTM, CDR2 ANQGSEA. Trimming cost V 6 bases and J 5 bases, with 23 bases left between them. The CDR3 runs to 16 residues. CDR3 nucleotide sequence: TGCAGCGTGGCCGATCGTTTGTACGGGGGGCACAATGAGCAGTTCTTC. Amino acid sequence: CSVADRLYGGHNEQFF.

This clonotype came up many times. The rearrangement joins TRBV10-3 to TRBJ1-2, with TRBD1 identical over 8 bases. CDR3 size: 14 residues. Trimming removed 4 bases from V and 2 bases from J; junction bases left unmatched: 3. Germline V CDR1 and CDR2: ENHRY, SYGVKD. The DNA for the CDR3 is TGTGCCATCAGTGTGACAGGGGACAACTATGGCTACACCTTC. Translated, it gives CAISVTGDNYGYTF.

This clonotype was seen a handful of times. This chain links TRBV29-1 with TRBJ2-2, with TRBD1 matching over 9 bases. The CDR3 sequence is 15 residues long. The germline V gene has CDR1 SQVTM and CDR2 ANQGSEA. V lost 7 bases and J lost 0; bases outside the gene matches: 6. The CDR3 coding sequence is TGCAGCGCCACAGGGGGCCGCCCGAACACCGGGGAGCTGTTTTTT. Translation gives CSATGGRPNTGELFF.

This clonotype has ten or more counts. The V call is TRBV10-3, the J call TRBJ2-7; 7 nucleotides align to TRBD1. From germline, CDR1 is ENHRY and CDR2 SYGVKD. The length of the CDR3 is 12 residues. After removal of 8 bases from V and 6 bases from J, the junction contained 7 bases not matched to a gene. CDR3 DNA sequence: TGTGCCATCGGCGAGACAGGGTTCGAGCAGTACTTC. Encoded protein: CAIGETGFEQYF.

This clonotype was detected many times. This rearrangement joins TRBV15 to TRBJ2-1; 7 bases line up with TRBD2. This CDR3 spans 16 amino acids. The germline V gene encodes CDR1 LNHNV and CDR2 YYDKDF (reference sequence). J lost 10 bases, V lost 1 base, and 13 bases had no gene match. The CDR3 sequence: CATSRVNTNPGREQFF. As DNA, the CDR3 is TGTGCCACCAGCAGAGTAAACACCAACCCCGGGAGGGAGCAGTTCTTC.

This clonotype came up many times. This chain links TRBV24-1 with TRBJ1-2, with TRBD1 identical over 7 bases. The CDR3 is 14 amino acids. Germline assignment: CDR1 KGHDR and CDR2 SFDVKD. V lost 4 bases, J lost 8 bases, and 9 bases stayed unmatched. CDR3 sequence reads: CATSDPGQTEGYTF. The CDR3 coding sequence is TGTGCCACCAGTGACCCGGGACAGACTGAGGGCTACACCTTC.

The gene calls are TRBV29-1 and TRBJ1-1; D unresolved. Germline assignment: CDR1 SQVTM and CDR2 ANQGSEA. The CDR3 covers 14 residues. V was trimmed by 8 bases and J by 0 bases, leaving 16 bases between them. The DNA of the CDR3 is TGCAGCACCAGGAACAACGCCATGAACACTGAAGCTTTCTTT. Translation gives CSTRNNAMNTEAFF.

The V call is TRBV28, the J call TRBJ2-7; 7 bases match TRBD2. Per the germline V gene, CDR1 is MDHEN and CDR2 is SYDVKM. This CDR3 region has 15 residues. The V gene end was trimmed by 3 bases and the J gene end by 0 bases; junction bases not matched to a gene: 5. The CDR3 DNA reads TGTGCCAGCAGTTTCGCTAGCGGTAGCTCCTACGAGCAGTACTTC. Residues: CASSFASGSSYEQYF.

This clonotype was picked up a small number of times. The gene calls are TRBV29-1 and TRBJ2-7, with 7 bases identical to TRBD2. Looked up from germline, CDR1 is SQVTM and CDR2 is ANQGSEA. Trimming took 0 bases from V and 5 from J; bases not matched to a gene: 7. CDR3 length: 14 amino acids. The CDR3 nucleotides are TGCAGCGTTGAAGACTCAGGCGGGAGCAACGAGCAGTACTTC. It encodes CSVEDSGGSNEQYF.

This clonotype has a count of ten or more. The chain links TRBV20-1 to TRBJ2-7; 12 bases line up with TRBD2. The CDR3 has 19 amino acids. Per germline, CDR1 DFQATT and CDR2 SNEGSKA (reference sequence). The ends lost 3 bases at V and 0 bases at J; junction bases unmatched: 15. In nucleotides, the CDR3 is TGCAGTGCTAGTAGGTCCGGGACTAGCGGGTACCTGAGCTCCTACGAGCAGTACTTC. Its translation is CSASRSGTSGYLSSYEQYF.

This clonotype was recorded many times. This CDR3 is CASSINGLTGPGNQPQHF. The CDR3 DNA sequence: TGTGCCAGTAGTATTAATGGACTCACCGGACCGGGCAATCAGCCCCAGCATTTT. The chain joins TRBV19 to TRBJ1-5; D remains ambiguous. Germline V gives CDR1 LNHDA, CDR2 SQIVND (reference sequence). Trimming cost V 3 bases and J 2 bases, with 20 bases left between them. The length of the CDR3 is 18 residues.